Each of the 14 T cell receptor beta chains below was sequenced from the same sample in a study of blood T cell repertoires in COVID-19 (dated by TCRdb to 2018 to 2020). Libraries came from the immunoSEQ multiplex PCR assay. This immuneACCESS table, as held by TCRdb, lists in-frame sequences with V and J called but not all clones. Of the missing ones, under half trace to an unresolved V gene in checked studies; the others have no known cause. The sample yields more than 95,000 clones; roughly 90% were counted once. Together, the top ten hold about 3.5% of the sample. The specimen was peripheral blood. The receptors come from an older woman with acute or convalescent COVID-19.

V gene TRBV30 combines with J gene TRBJ1-4; D remains unclear. V shed 6 bases and J shed 0 bases, with 8 bases lying between them. Germline V CDR1 and CDR2: GTSNPN, SVGIG (reference sequence). This CDR3 has 13 amino acids. The CDR3 DNA reads as TGTGCCTGTCCACATGCAACTAATGAAAAACTGTTTTTT. This translates into CACPHATNEKLFF.

The CDR3: CASSGTGGLSYTF. As DNA, the CDR3 is TGTGCCAGCAGCGGCACAGGGGGATTAAGCTACACCTTC. V and J are TRBV9 and TRBJ1-2; 8 nucleotides align to TRBD1. CDR3 length equals 13 residues. Per the germline V gene, CDR1 is SGDLS and CDR2 is YYNGEE. J gave up 9 bases and V 3 bases, and 7 bases lay outside the gene matches.

The chain uses TRBV28 and TRBJ1-5; D uncertain. Germline-derived CDR1 and CDR2 are MDHEN and SYDVKM. V lost 7 bases and J lost 6, with 13 bases in between. CDR3 length: 13 amino acids. CDR3 amino acids: CASKGTWSQPQHF. CDR3 DNA sequence: TGTGCCAGCAAAGGCACCTGGAGTCAGCCCCAGCATTTT.

V is TRBV7-2 and J is TRBJ2-1; TRBD1 matches 7 bases. Per the germline V gene, CDR1 is SGHTA and CDR2 is FQGNSA. CDR3 length: 17 amino acids. Trimming at V came to 1 base and at J to 4 bases, leaving 10 bases not matched to a gene. The CDR3 loop is CASSLGGGGRNYNEQFF. DNA of the CDR3: TGTGCCAGCAGCTTAGGAGGGGGCGGGCGTAATTACAATGAGCAGTTCTTC.

The V call is TRBV27, the J call TRBJ2-1, with D unresolved. In germline, CDR1 is MNHEY, CDR2 SMNVEV (reference sequence). CDR3 length: 12 residues. V shed 5 bases and J shed 4 bases, with 6 bases lying between them. CDR3 protein: CASSNQYNEQFF. The DNA for the CDR3 is TGTGCCAGCAGTAATCAGTACAATGAGCAGTTCTTC.

The rearrangement uses TRBV3-1 (or the pseudogene TRBV3-2) and TRBJ2-1, with TRBD2 identical over 7 bases. Germline values: CDR1 LGHDT, CDR2 YNNKEL (reference sequence). V was clipped by 3 bases and J by 7 bases; unmatched bases: 9. The CDR3 runs to 15 residues. For the CDR3, the DNA is TGTGCCAGCAGCCACGGGGCGGGAGTTAGTAATGAGCAGTTCTTC. Encoded protein: CASSHGAGVSNEQFF.

The chain has TRBV6-1 and TRBJ2-1; 10 bases map to TRBD2. The CDR3 sequence is 17 residues long. The junction had 6 bases not matched to a gene; V was cut back by 4 bases and J by 0 bases. The germline CDR1 and CDR2 sequences are MNHNS and SASEGT. The CDR3 coding sequence is TGTGCCAGCAGTGCCTCAGGACTAGCGGTCTCCTACAATGAGCAGTTCTTC. Translated: CASSASGLAVSYNEQFF.

This clone was observed once. The CDR3 DNA reads TGTGCCACCAGCAGAGGGAGGGTGGGAGAGACCCAGTACTTC. It is translated as CATSRGRVGETQYF. The gene calls are TRBV15 and TRBJ2-5, with a weak D call TRBD2 (6 bases). The CDR3 is 14 residues long. Per the germline V gene, CDR1 is LNHNV and CDR2 is YYDKDF (reference sequence). V lost 1 base and J lost 4, with 10 bases in between.

The rearrangement joins TRBV10-1 to TRBJ2-1; D unclear. V lost 2 bases, J lost 0 bases, and 11 bases lay in between. In germline, CDR1 is WNHNN, CDR2 SYGVQD (reference sequence). The CDR3 loop spans 16 amino acids. The CDR3: CASSETRSSSYNEQFF. The CDR3 bases are TGCGCCAGCAGTGAGACGAGGTCGAGCTCCTACAATGAGCAGTTCTTC.

This clone was observed once. This chain links TRBV5-8 with TRBJ2-5; D may be TRBD2 (5 bases). This CDR3 region has 17 residues. Per the germline V gene, CDR1 is SGHTS and CDR2 is YDEGEE. Trimming cost V 1 base and J 5 bases, with 21 bases left between them. CDR3 DNA: TGTGCCAGCAGCTTGTCCAGCGGCCTTGGGGTAGGCGAGACCCAGTACTTC. Protein product: CASSLSSGLGVGETQYF.

The chain employs TRBV20-1 and TRBJ2-7, with D unclear. Trimming left V 5 bases short and J 5 bases short, with 7 bases between. CDR3 length equals 10 residues. Germline V lookup: CDR1 DFQATT, CDR2 SNEGSKA (reference sequence). CDR3 protein: CSAQTDEQYF. The CDR3 bases are TGCAGTGCTCAGACTGACGAGCAGTACTTC.

Only a few counts were recorded for this clone. This chain uses TRBV6-5 with TRBJ1-3; D uncertain. The ends were cut back, 1 base at V and 0 bases at J, with 7 bases in the middle. The CDR3 runs to 15 residues. CDR1 and CDR2 from the germline V gene are MNHEY and SVGAGI. In DNA, the CDR3 is TGTGCCAGCAGTTACTACGGTATCTCTGGAAACACCATATATTTT. This codes for CASSYYGISGNTIYF.

The chain joins TRBV3-1 (or the pseudogene TRBV3-2) to TRBJ2-7, with 8 bases lining up with TRBD2. V lost 0 bases, J lost 5 bases, and 6 bases stayed unmatched. Germline CDR1 is LGHDT and CDR2 is YNNKEL (reference sequence). This CDR3 is 15 amino acids long. For the CDR3, the DNA is TGTGCCAGCAGCCAAGATGGGCGGGAGGTGGACGAGCAGTACTTC. Translation gives CASSQDGREVDEQYF.

J is TRBJ1-1 and V is TRBV6-5; 7 bases fit TRBD1. Germline V CDR1 and CDR2: MNHEY, SVGAGI. This CDR3 has 15 residues. V dropped 7 bases and J dropped 5; count of bases not matched to a gene: 13. CDR3 nucleotide sequence: TGTGCCAGCACCCAAACGATGACAGGGATAACTGAAGCTTTCTTT. Amino acid sequence: CASTQTMTGITEAFF.